What follows are 21 T cell receptor beta chains derived from one specimen sequenced in a study of blood T cells in healthy people across ages. Next came a second PCR, run for roughly 6 to 11 cycles, which used a sample-barcoded 5' primer along with a J-beta primer mix. Each CDR3 protein gets one entry after TCRdb re-called the 5' RACE reads with MiXCR. The sample has about 720,000 distinct CDR3 sequences, 22% seen once. Sequencing was done on a sample of blood. The receptors were gathered from a man between 65 and 80 years old in good health.

V gene TRBV9 combines with J gene TRBJ1-3; D is possibly TRBD1 (5 bases). The V gene lost 3 bases and the J gene lost 11 bases, with 15 bases spanning the gap. CDR1 is SGDLS and CDR2 is YYNGEE in the germline V gene. The CDR3 is 13 amino acids. CDR3 protein: CASSGTSLDAIYF. CDR3 sequence (DNA): TGTGCCAGCAGCGGGACATCGTTGGACGCCATATATTTT.

This clonotype was detected only a few times. V usage is TRBV5-1 and J usage is TRBJ1-1; a weak D match, TRBD1 (5 bases). The CDR3 sequence is 12 residues long. V gave up 1 base and J gave up 6 bases, with 7 bases separating them. The germline gives CDR1 SGHRS, CDR2 YFSETQ. CDR3 protein: CASSLRGPEAFF. The CDR3 DNA sequence: TGCGCCAGCAGCTTGAGGGGTCCTGAAGCTTTCTTT.

The chain couples TRBV20-1 to TRBJ1-6; D unresolved. This CDR3 is 12 amino acids long. V was pared by 7 bases and J by 7 bases, with 11 bases between. The germline CDR1 and CDR2 sequences are DFQATT and SNEGSKA (reference sequence). The CDR3 region is CSVSVPNSPLHF. The CDR3 nucleotides are TGCAGTGTGTCGGTTCCAAATTCACCCCTCCACTTT.

The chain uses TRBV5-1 and TRBJ2-5, with TRBD1 matching 11 bases. V shed 5 bases and J 5 bases; nucleotides not matched to a gene: 5. This CDR3 spans 14 amino acids. The germline V gene encodes CDR1 SGHRS and CDR2 YFSETQ. The CDR3 reads CASSKGQGEETQYF. The CDR3 bases are TGCGCCAGCAGTAAGGGACAGGGGGAGGAGACCCAGTACTTC.

This clonotype was seen only a few times. This chain uses TRBV20-1 with TRBJ2-1; D is perhaps TRBD2 (6 bases). The V end was cut by 0 bases, the J end by 12 bases, with 21 bases between. The CDR3 has 15 residues. Germline CDR1 and CDR2: DFQATT and SNEGSKA (reference sequence). CDR3 nucleotides: TGCAGTGCTAGAGATCAGGAGGCAGGGACTTCGCGGCAGTTCTTC. Translated: CSARDQEAGTSRQFF.

The rearrangement joins TRBV6-2 or TRBV6-3 to TRBJ2-3; weak D call: TRBD2 (5 bases). With 2 bases removed from V and 3 bases from J, the gap between germline ends came to 15 bases. The CDR3 runs to 16 residues. The germline V gene has CDR1 MNHEY and CDR2 SVGEGT. The CDR3 DNA reads TGTGCCAGCAGTTACGCCACCCACCGGGGAACAGATACGCAGTATTTT. It encodes CASSYATHRGTDTQYF.

The chain links TRBV5-1 to TRBJ2-2, with 7 bases aligning to TRBD2. The CDR3 loop spans 14 amino acids. Germline CDR1 is SGHRS and CDR2 is YFSETQ. J was trimmed by 1 base and V by 5 bases; bases with no gene match: 2. The CDR3 protein is CASRLAENTGELFF. The CDR3 bases are TGCGCCAGCAGGCTAGCGGAGAACACCGGGGAGCTGTTTTTT.

This clonotype appeared a few times. The CDR3 region has the DNA TGTGCCAGCAGTGATGCGTCAGCTTCTGGAAACACCATATATTTT. It yields the protein CASSDASASGNTIYF. The chain has TRBV2 and TRBJ1-3; no reliable D call. With 3 bases removed from V and 1 base from J, the gap between germline ends came to 10 bases. CDR1 is SNHLY and CDR2 is FYNNEI in the germline V gene. The CDR3 is 15 amino acids.

This clonotype occurred a few times. V is TRBV20-1 and J is TRBJ2-3; no definite D call. V was trimmed by 1 base and J by 0 bases, leaving 8 bases between them. CDR3 length: 14 amino acids. Looked up from germline, CDR1 is DFQATT and CDR2 is SNEGSKA (reference sequence). CDR3 nucleotide sequence: TGCAGTGCTAGAGGCCCAGGCAGCACAGATACGCAGTATTTT. Amino acid sequence: CSARGPGSTDTQYF.

The chain joins TRBV28 to TRBJ2-1; TRBD2 might be the D (6 bases). This CDR3 spans 18 amino acids. V lost 4 bases and J 0 bases, leaving 19 bases between the germline ends. Germline values: CDR1 MDHEN, CDR2 SYDVKM. As DNA, the CDR3 is TGTGCCAGCAGTTCTCGGCTATCCGGGACTCCCTCCTACAATGAGCAGTTCTTC. Encoded protein: CASSSRLSGTPSYNEQFF.

This rearrangement joins TRBV6-5 to TRBJ1-6; 9 bases are shared with TRBD1. There are 15 residues in the CDR3. J was trimmed by 7 bases and V by 5 bases; bases with no gene match: 6. The germline V gene has CDR1 MNHEY and CDR2 SVGAGI. DNA for the CDR3: TGTGCCAGCAGTCCCCCGGGGACAGGGAATTCACCCCTCCACTTT. This encodes CASSPPGTGNSPLHF.

The chain links TRBV24-1 to TRBJ2-3, with 8 bases identical to TRBD2. The length of the CDR3 is 17 residues. The germline gives CDR1 KGHDR, CDR2 SFDVKD. The V gene end was trimmed by 5 bases and the J gene end by 0 bases; junction bases not matched to a gene: 9. The CDR3 protein is CATSGRRPSGSTDTQYF. The DNA for the CDR3 is TGTGCCACCAGTGGTCGCCGGCCTAGCGGGAGCACAGATACGCAGTATTTT.

This clonotype was seen a handful of times. The chain employs TRBV12-3 or TRBV12-4 and TRBJ2-5; 10 nucleotides align to TRBD1. Near its end, the DNA agrees better with TRBJ2-7, so the J call may be wrong. The CDR3 has 16 amino acids. The CDR3 is CASSSTGGSRTYEQYF. The CDR3 coding sequence is TGTGCCAGCAGTTCGACAGGGGGCTCTCGAACCTACGAGCAGTACTTC.

This clonotype was seen a few times. The V call is TRBV7-2, the J call TRBJ2-1; D perhaps matches TRBD2 (6 bases). V was clipped by 5 bases and J by 1 base, with 12 bases between them. The CDR3 is made up of 15 amino acids. In germline, CDR1 is SGHTA, CDR2 FQGNSA. CDR3 protein: CASSRFGGSYNEQFF. Here the CDR3 DNA reads TGTGCCAGCAGCCGCTTTGGGGGGTCCTACAATGAGCAGTTCTTC.

The gene calls are TRBV20-1 and TRBJ2-5; D is unclear. Trimming removed 1 base at V and 5 bases at J, with 17 bases between. Germline V CDR1 and CDR2: DFQATT, SNEGSKA (reference sequence). The CDR3 spans 15 residues. DNA for the CDR3: TGCAGTGCTAGAGTAGGGTTCGATTACAGTGAGACCCAGTACTTC. Residues: CSARVGFDYSETQYF.

This clonotype has only a few counts. The chain links TRBV20-1 to TRBJ2-4; 11 nucleotides line up with TRBD2. The CDR3 spans 15 residues. Losses at the gene ends were 0 bases for V and 6 bases for J; bases not matched to a gene: 4. Germline CDR1 DFQATT, CDR2 SNEGSKA (reference sequence). The CDR3 spells CSARDVGTSGNIQYF. CDR3 bases: TGCAGTGCTAGAGATGTGGGGACTAGCGGAAACATTCAGTACTTC.

The sample holds a few counts of this clonotype. V and J are TRBV7-8 and TRBJ2-2; a weak D match, TRBD1 (6 bases). With 6 bases removed from V and 2 bases from J, the gap between germline ends came to 13 bases. The germline CDR1 and CDR2 sequences are SGHVS and FQNEAQ. This CDR3 comprises 15 residues. The chain's CDR3 is CASSQDSINTGELFF. DNA of the CDR3: TGTGCCAGCAGTCAGGACAGTATTAACACCGGGGAGCTGTTTTTT.

The table lists this clonotype with a few counts. The chain carries TRBV12-3 or TRBV12-4 and TRBJ1-6; no reliable D call. Between the trimmed V and J ends, which lost 1 base and 7 bases, there was a span of 8 bases. The CDR3 is made up of 14 amino acids. The CDR3 nucleotides are TGTGCCAGCAGTTTAGTAGAACGAAATTCACCCCTCCACTTT. Protein product: CASSLVERNSPLHF.

This clonotype turned up a few times. The rearrangement links TRBV7-9 to TRBJ2-3; D may be TRBD2 (5 bases). The germline V gene encodes CDR1 SEHNR and CDR2 FQNEAQ (reference sequence). The CDR3 totals 14 residues. V lost 1 base, J lost 3 bases, and 8 bases lay in between. Here the CDR3 reads CASSLGAATDTQYF. CDR3 coding DNA: TGTGCCAGCAGCTTAGGAGCGGCTACAGATACGCAGTATTTT.

The chain employs TRBV6-2 or TRBV6-3 and TRBJ2-5, with TRBD2 as a possible D gene (5 bases). The end of the DNA aligns better with TRBJ2-7, so the J call may be wrong. The germline V gene encodes CDR1 MNHEY and CDR2 SVGEGT. This CDR3 comprises 11 residues. The CDR3 here is CASAGSHEQYF. The CDR3 nucleotides read TGTGCCAGCGCTGGGAGTCACGAGCAGTACTTC.

V and J are TRBV7-6 and TRBJ2-1; TRBD1 might be the D (5 bases). The CDR3 extends over 15 amino acids. CDR1 and CDR2 (germline): SGHVS, FNYEAQ. Trimming pared 1 base from V and 5 bases from J, leaving 12 bases between. This CDR3 is CASSLGGGVNNEQFF. The CDR3 DNA sequence: TGTGCCAGCAGCTTAGGGGGCGGTGTCAACAATGAGCAGTTCTTC.